The rows below give T cell receptor beta chains drawn from one sample of a study of regulatory T cells in long-lasting Graves disease. In TCRdb, the multiplex PCR reads were re-called with MiXCR into one record per CDR3 protein. The repertoire holds some 600,000 distinct CDR3 sequences, about 16% seen once, with approximately 12% in the top ten. These data were also reused for a study on T cells in Graves' hyperthyroidism and ophthalmopathy.

The sequencing here drew on peripheral blood mononuclear cells (PBMCs), taken at new diagnosis, from a patient treated with antithyroid drugs. The receptors here all came from a man aged 18 to 29 with Graves disease. The CDR3 runs from the conserved cysteine through the conserved F or W. A D gene is named only where the DNA matches it firmly. A clone size is listed for some rows: how often the clone was seen (once, few, many), or a class if it is expanded.

V gene	D gene	J gene	clone size	CDR3 DNA	CDR3 protein
TRBV27	NA	TRBJ1-6	NA	TGTGCCAGCAGTTTTGCAGGCAGGGCCGGTAATTCACCCCTCCACTTT	CASSFAGRAGNSPLHF
TRBV7-9	TRBD1	TRBJ2-1	few	TGTGCCAGCAGCACGGAACAGGGGTTTAACAATGAGCAGTTCTTC	CASSTEQGFNNEQFF
TRBV27	TRBD1	TRBJ1-1	few	TGTGCCAGCAGTCAAGACAGGGAACTCGCTGAAGCTTTCTTT	CASSQDRELAEAFF
TRBV30	NA	TRBJ2-1	few	TGTGCCTGGGGTGGGGGAGGTTTGTATGAGCAGTTCTTC	CAWGGGGLYEQFF
TRBV15	NA	TRBJ1-1	few	TGTGCCACCAGCAGAGTGTTGAAGGGTGAAGCTTTCTTT	CATSRVLKGEAFF
TRBV20-1	NA	TRBJ2-1	many	TGCAGTGCTAGATGGGGCGACGATGAGCAGTTCTTC	CSARWGDDEQFF
TRBV6-1	TRBD1	TRBJ2-7	many	TGTGCCAGCACTTTGGGGACAGGGGTTGAGCAGTACTTC	CASTLGTGVEQYF
TRBV5-1	TRBD2	TRBJ2-7	many	TGCGCCAGCAGGTTCCGGAGCGGGATGAACGAGCAGTACTTC	CASRFRSGMNEQYF
TRBV20-1	TRBD2	TRBJ2-7	many	TGCAGTGCTAGAGATCTGCAGCGGGAGAGATACGAGCAGTACTTC	CSARDLQRERYEQYF
TRBV27	NA	TRBJ2-7	NA	TGTGCCACCCGGGTAGACAGTTCCTACGAGCAGTACTTC	CATRVDSSYEQYF
TRBV5-1	NA	TRBJ2-3	NA	TGCGCCAGCAGCCCGGAGCCAGGGATGACAGATACGCAGTATTTT	CASSPEPGMTDTQYF
TRBV10-3	TRBD1	TRBJ2-7	many	TGTGCCATCAGCCGGGACAGGACCTACGAGCAGTACTTC	CAISRDRTYEQYF
TRBV20-1	NA	TRBJ2-5	few	TGCAGTGCTAGAGTGTGGAAGGGGATGGAGACCCAGTACTTC	CSARVWKGMETQYF
TRBV28	NA	TRBJ1-5	NA	TGTGCCAGCACGTTGATCAGGGGAGATCAGCCCCAGCATTTT	CASTLIRGDQPQHF